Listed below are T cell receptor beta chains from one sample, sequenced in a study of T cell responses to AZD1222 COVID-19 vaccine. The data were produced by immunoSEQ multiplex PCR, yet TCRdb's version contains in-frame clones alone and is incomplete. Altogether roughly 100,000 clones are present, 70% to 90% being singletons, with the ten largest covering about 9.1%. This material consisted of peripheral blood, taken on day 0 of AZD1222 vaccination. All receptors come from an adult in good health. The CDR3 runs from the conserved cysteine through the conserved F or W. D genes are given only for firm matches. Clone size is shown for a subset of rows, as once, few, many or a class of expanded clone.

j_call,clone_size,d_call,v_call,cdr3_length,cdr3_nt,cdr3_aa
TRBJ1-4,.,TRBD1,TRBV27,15,TGTGCCAGCAGTTTAGAGGGGGCCGGTAATGAAAAACTGTTTTTT,CASSLEGAGNEKLFF
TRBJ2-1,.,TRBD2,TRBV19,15,TGTGCCAGTACCTCCCAACTAGCGTCCTACAATGAGCAGTTCTTC,CASTSQLASYNEQFF
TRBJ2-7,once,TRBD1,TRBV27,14,TGTGCCAGCAGTTTAAGAGGGGACAGCCTCTGGCAGTACTTC,CASSLRGDSLWQYF
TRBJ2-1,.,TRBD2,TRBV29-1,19,TGCAGCGTTGAAGGGTTCGCTAGCGGGTTGGGAAGCTCCTACAATGAGCAGTTCTTC,CSVEGFASGLGSSYNEQFF
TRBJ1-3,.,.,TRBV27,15,TGTGCCAGCAGTTTACGGCTCGGAGGAGGAAACACCATATATTTT,CASSLRLGGGNTIYF
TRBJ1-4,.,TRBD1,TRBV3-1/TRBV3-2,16,TGTGCCAGCAGCCAAGATGTAGGGACAGGGAGGAGGAAACTGTTTTTT,CASSQDVGTGRRKLFF
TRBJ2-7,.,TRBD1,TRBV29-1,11,TGCAGCGTCGAAGGACAGGGCGAGCAGTACTTC,CSVEGQGEQYF
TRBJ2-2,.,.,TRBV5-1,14,TGCGCCAGCAGCTTGGAGGGTTTTACCGGGGAGCTGTTTTTT,CASSLEGFTGELFF
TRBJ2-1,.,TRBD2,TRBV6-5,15,TGTGCCAGCAGTTCCCGACTAGCGGGAGGCGTTGAGCAGTTCTTC,CASSSRLAGGVEQFF
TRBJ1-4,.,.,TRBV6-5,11,TGTGCGTACGGGGGTCGTGAAAAACTGTTTTTT,CAYGGREKLFF
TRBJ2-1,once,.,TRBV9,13,TGTGCCAGCAGCCCACCCGGGGAGGCTCGGCAGTTCTTC,CASSPPGEARQFF
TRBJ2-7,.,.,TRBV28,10,TGTGCCAGCAGTTTCGGGGTACAGTACTTC,CASSFGVQYF
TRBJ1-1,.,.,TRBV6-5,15,TGTGCCAGCAAATTCTTTGGGGGAATAGGGACTGAAGCTTTCTTT,CASKFFGGIGTEAFF
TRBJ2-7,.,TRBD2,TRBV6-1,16,TGTGCCAGCAGTGACCTTTTAGCGGGAGGGCCCTACGAGCAGTACTTC,CASSDLLAGGPYEQYF
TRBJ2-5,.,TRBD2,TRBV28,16,TGTGCCAGCAAGGTATTAGCGGGTCCGGGCCGAGAGACCCAGTACTTC,CASKVLAGPGRETQYF
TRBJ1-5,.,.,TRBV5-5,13,TGTGCCAGCAGCTTGTGGCGAGAACAGCCCCAGCATTTT,CASSLWREQPQHF
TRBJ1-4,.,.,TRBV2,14,TGTGCCAGCAGTGAGTGGCAGGGTAATGAAAAACTGTTTTTT,CASSEWQGNEKLFF
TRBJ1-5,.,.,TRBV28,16,TGTGCCAGCAGTCCCGGGACTACACCGGGCAATCAGCCCCAGCATTTT,CASSPGTTPGNQPQHF
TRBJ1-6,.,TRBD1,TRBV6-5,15,TGTGCCAGCAAGACAGGGAGCTCCTATAATTCACCCCTCCACTTT,CASKTGSSYNSPLHF
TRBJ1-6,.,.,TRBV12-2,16,TGTGCAAGTCTCCTCTGCAGGGGGTTCGGGGGTTCACCCCTCCACTTT,CASLLCRGFGGSPLHF
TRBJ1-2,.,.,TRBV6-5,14,TGTGCCAGCAGTTATGGACAGTCTAACTATGGCTACACCTTC,CASSYGQSNYGYTF
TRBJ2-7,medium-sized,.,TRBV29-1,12,TGCAGCGTCCGGGGGGCACCCTACGAGCAGTACTTC,CSVRGAPYEQYF
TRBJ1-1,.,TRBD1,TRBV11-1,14,TGTGCCAGCAGCTCCTACAGGGGGGGCACTGAAGCTTTCTTT,CASSSYRGGTEAFF
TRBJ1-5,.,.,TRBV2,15,TGTGCCAGCAGTGAAGGATTGTATAGCAATCAGCCCCAGCATTTT,CASSEGLYSNQPQHF
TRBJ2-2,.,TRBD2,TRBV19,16,TGTGCCAGTAGACTAGCGGGAGGGCCCAACACCGGGGAGCTGTTTTTT,CASRLAGGPNTGELFF
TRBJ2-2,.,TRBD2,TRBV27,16,TGTGCCAGCAGTTCGGGACTAGCGGGAGGAGCCGGGGAGCTGTTTTTT,CASSSGLAGGAGELFF
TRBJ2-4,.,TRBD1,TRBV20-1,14,TGCAGTGCTAGTGGGTCAGGGGGCTCGGACATTCAGTACTTC,CSASGSGGSDIQYF
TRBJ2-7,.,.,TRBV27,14,TGTGCCAGCAGTCCGAGGGAGTTCTCCTACGAGCAGTACTTC,CASSPREFSYEQYF
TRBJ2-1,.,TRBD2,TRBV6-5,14,TGTGCCAGCAAACTAGCGGGAAGCTACAATGAGCAGTTCTTC,CASKLAGSYNEQFF
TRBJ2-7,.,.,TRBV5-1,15,TGCGCCAGCAACCCGAGTACGGGGGCCCCCAGGGAGCAGTACTTC,CASNPSTGAPREQYF
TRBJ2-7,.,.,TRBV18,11,TGTGCCAGCTCACCAGGGCGAGAGCAGTACTTC,CASSPGREQYF
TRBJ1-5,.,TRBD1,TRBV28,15,TGTGCCAGCAGTTTACCGGGACAGGGGTATCAGCCCCAGCATTTT,CASSLPGQGYQPQHF
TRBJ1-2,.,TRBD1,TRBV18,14,TGTGCCAGCTCCCCGACAGGGGGGAGCTATGGCTACACCTTC,CASSPTGGSYGYTF
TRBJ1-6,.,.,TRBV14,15,TGTGCCAGCAGCCAAGTGGATGGTGGTAATTCACCCCTCCACTTT,CASSQVDGGNSPLHF
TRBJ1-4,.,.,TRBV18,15,TGTGCCAGCTCACCAGGGAGCCAAACGGGTGAAAAACTGTTTTTT,CASSPGSQTGEKLFF